These T cell receptor beta chains were read from a single sample in a study of cytomegalovirus exposure and HLA in healthy donors. Repertoires were generated with immunoSEQ multiplex PCR, while TCRdb's copy carries only in-frame clones and drops some. This sample carries around 180,000 clones, about 80% of them seen once, and the ten largest clones take about 1%. Sequences were obtained from PBMCs. These receptors all come from a woman aged 40-49 years in good health and CMV-seronegative. The CDR3 runs from the conserved cysteine through the conserved F or W. A D gene is named only where the DNA matches it firmly. Not every row has a clone size; where given, it reads once, few, many or a size class.

clone size: once; V gene: TRBV15; J gene: TRBJ1-5; D gene: .; CDR3 protein: CATSRDFGGQPQHF; CDR3 DNA: TGTGCCACCAGCAGAGATTTTGGCGGGCAGCCCCAGCATTTT
clone size: .; V gene: TRBV19; J gene: TRBJ1-2; D gene: TRBD1; CDR3 protein: CASVNRGGYGYTF; CDR3 DNA: TGTGCCAGTGTAAACAGGGGCGGGTATGGCTACACCTTC
clone size: .; V gene: TRBV7-2; J gene: TRBJ2-7; D gene: TRBD2; CDR3 protein: CASSKGGRLAGSYEQYF; CDR3 DNA: TGTGCCAGCAGCAAAGGAGGTCGACTAGCGGGGTCCTACGAGCAGTACTTC
clone size: .; V gene: TRBV11-3; J gene: TRBJ2-5; D gene: TRBD1; CDR3 protein: CASSSRTGDRETQYF; CDR3 DNA: TGTGCCAGCAGCTCCCGGACAGGCGATAGGGAGACCCAGTACTTC
clone size: once; V gene: TRBV5-1; J gene: TRBJ2-5; D gene: .; CDR3 protein: CASSSVALTQETQYF; CDR3 DNA: TGCGCCAGCAGCTCAGTAGCACTAACCCAAGAGACCCAGTACTTC
clone size: .; V gene: TRBV29-1; J gene: TRBJ1-2; D gene: TRBD1; CDR3 protein: CSAASGTGSGSGYTF; CDR3 DNA: TGCAGCGCCGCGTCCGGGACAGGGTCTGGTAGTGGCTACACCTTC
clone size: .; V gene: TRBV11-3; J gene: TRBJ1-1; D gene: TRBD1; CDR3 protein: CASSTYGQGNTEAFF; CDR3 DNA: TGTGCCAGCAGCACCTACGGACAGGGGAACACTGAAGCTTTCTTT
clone size: .; V gene: TRBV11-2; J gene: TRBJ1-2; D gene: TRBD1; CDR3 protein: CASSWGTGVNYGYTF; CDR3 DNA: TGTGCCAGCAGCTGGGGGACAGGGGTAAACTATGGCTACACCTTC
clone size: few; V gene: TRBV19; J gene: TRBJ1-2; D gene: TRBD1; CDR3 protein: CASVDGGQGGVYGYTF; CDR3 DNA: TGTGCCAGTGTCGACGGGGGACAGGGAGGGGTATATGGCTACACCTTC
clone size: .; V gene: TRBV12-5; J gene: TRBJ2-1; D gene: .; CDR3 protein: CASGLNTNEQFF; CDR3 DNA: TGTGCTAGTGGTTTAAACACCAATGAGCAGTTCTTC
clone size: .; V gene: TRBV6-6; J gene: TRBJ1-2; D gene: TRBD1; CDR3 protein: CASSYTGTGNYGYTF; CDR3 DNA: TGTGCCAGCAGTTACACCGGGACAGGGAACTATGGCTACACCTTC
clone size: .; V gene: TRBV27; J gene: TRBJ2-3; D gene: TRBD2; CDR3 protein: CASSSFSSGSGSDTQYF; CDR3 DNA: TGTGCCAGCAGTTCGTTCTCAAGCGGGAGTGGATCAGATACGCAGTATTTT
clone size: .; V gene: TRBV13; J gene: TRBJ2-1; D gene: TRBD2; CDR3 protein: CASSSGLAGGISYNEQFF; CDR3 DNA: TGTGCCAGCAGCTCGGGACTAGCGGGAGGAATATCCTACAATGAGCAGTTCTTC
clone size: .; V gene: TRBV6-5; J gene: TRBJ2-7; D gene: .; CDR3 protein: CASSRNSELYEQYF; CDR3 DNA: TGTGCCAGCAGTCGCAACTCCGAACTCTACGAGCAGTACTTC
clone size: .; V gene: TRBV5-1; J gene: TRBJ2-7; D gene: .; CDR3 protein: CASYRDTYEQYF; CDR3 DNA: TGCGCCAGCTACCGGGACACTTACGAGCAGTACTTC
clone size: .; V gene: TRBV4-1; J gene: TRBJ2-1; D gene: .; CDR3 protein: CASSQSRASYNEQFF; CDR3 DNA: TGCGCCAGCAGCCAGTCGCGGGCCTCCTACAATGAGCAGTTCTTC
clone size: .; V gene: TRBV7-8; J gene: TRBJ2-5; D gene: .; CDR3 protein: CASSLQGPVETQYF; CDR3 DNA: TGTGCCAGCAGCTTGCAGGGGCCCGTGGAGACCCAGTACTTC
clone size: .; V gene: TRBV7-9; J gene: TRBJ2-7; D gene: TRBD1; CDR3 protein: CSSSSGDRVDTYEQYF; CDR3 DNA: TGTTCCAGCAGCTCCGGGGACAGGGTCGATACCTACGAGCAGTACTTC
clone size: .; V gene: TRBV27; J gene: TRBJ2-2; D gene: TRBD2; CDR3 protein: CASSLLTSGTRAGELFF; CDR3 DNA: TGTGCCAGCAGTCTCCTGACTAGCGGGACAAGGGCCGGGGAGCTGTTTTTT
clone size: .; V gene: TRBV4-1; J gene: TRBJ1-4; D gene: TRBD1; CDR3 protein: CASSRRTGSNEKLFF; CDR3 DNA: TGCGCCAGCAGCCGTCGGACAGGGTCCAATGAAAAACTGTTTTTT
clone size: .; V gene: TRBV11-3; J gene: TRBJ2-7; D gene: .; CDR3 protein: CASSLGEVLGEQYF; CDR3 DNA: TGTGCCAGCAGCTTAGGGGAGGTGCTCGGCGAGCAGTACTTC
clone size: .; V gene: TRBV5-1; J gene: TRBJ2-7; D gene: TRBD2; CDR3 protein: CASSPPGAGGPHEQYF; CDR3 DNA: TGCGCCAGCAGCCCCCCTGGGGCGGGAGGGCCGCACGAGCAGTACTTC
clone size: .; V gene: TRBV15; J gene: TRBJ2-5; D gene: TRBD2; CDR3 protein: CATSSSGEETQYF; CDR3 DNA: TGTGCCACCAGCTCTAGCGGGGAAGAGACCCAGTACTTC
clone size: .; V gene: TRBV5-1; J gene: TRBJ2-1; D gene: .; CDR3 protein: CASSSFDEQFF; CDR3 DNA: TGCGCCAGCAGCTCTTTCGATGAGCAGTTCTTC
clone size: .; V gene: TRBV7-2; J gene: TRBJ2-5; D gene: .; CDR3 protein: CASSRQWGPQETQYF; CDR3 DNA: TGTGCCAGCAGCCGACAGTGGGGCCCCCAAGAGACCCAGTACTTC
clone size: .; V gene: TRBV9; J gene: TRBJ1-1; D gene: .; CDR3 protein: CASSVVTGNEAFF; CDR3 DNA: TGTGCCAGCAGCGTGGTCACAGGTAATGAAGCTTTCTTT
clone size: few; V gene: TRBV5-6; J gene: TRBJ2-7; D gene: TRBD1; CDR3 protein: CASSYGTVVYEQYF; CDR3 DNA: TGTGCCAGCAGCTACGGGACAGTAGTCTACGAGCAGTACTTC
clone size: .; V gene: TRBV4-3; J gene: TRBJ1-2; D gene: .; CDR3 protein: CASSPSRHNYGYTF; CDR3 DNA: TGCGCCAGCAGCCCGTCCAGGCATAACTATGGCTACACCTTC
clone size: .; V gene: TRBV6-5; J gene: TRBJ1-1; D gene: .; CDR3 protein: CASTAGDTEAFF; CDR3 DNA: TGTGCCAGCACTGCGGGGGACACTGAAGCTTTCTTT
clone size: once; V gene: TRBV5-1; J gene: TRBJ2-5; D gene: .; CDR3 protein: CASSLLGARGETQYF; CDR3 DNA: TGCGCCAGCAGCTTATTAGGGGCGCGCGGAGAGACCCAGTACTTC
clone size: .; V gene: TRBV4-1; J gene: TRBJ2-7; D gene: .; CDR3 protein: CASSQDAQSYEQYF; CDR3 DNA: TGCGCCAGCAGCCAAGATGCCCAATCCTACGAGCAGTACTTC
clone size: .; V gene: TRBV6-6; J gene: TRBJ1-1; D gene: .; CDR3 protein: CASRQAGRAFF; CDR3 DNA: TGTGCCAGCAGACAAGCAGGGAGGGCTTTCTTT
clone size: .; V gene: TRBV5-4; J gene: TRBJ2-2; D gene: TRBD2; CDR3 protein: CASSLVLAGDDGELFF; CDR3 DNA: TGTGCCAGCAGCTTGGTACTAGCGGGAGACGACGGGGAGCTGTTTTTT
clone size: .; V gene: TRBV16; J gene: TRBJ2-4; D gene: .; CDR3 protein: CASSQSRSGLAKNIQYF; CDR3 DNA: TGTGCCAGCAGCCAATCGCGTTCAGGCCTAGCCAAAAACATTCAGTACTTC
clone size: .; V gene: TRBV6-6; J gene: TRBJ1-1; D gene: TRBD1; CDR3 protein: CASVDRGLREAFF; CDR3 DNA: TGTGCCAGCGTCGACAGGGGGCTTCGTGAAGCTTTCTTT
clone size: .; V gene: TRBV7-2; J gene: TRBJ2-5; D gene: TRBD1; CDR3 protein: CASSADREETQYF; CDR3 DNA: TGTGCCAGCAGCGCGGACAGGGAAGAGACCCAGTACTTC
clone size: .; V gene: TRBV6-5; J gene: TRBJ1-3; D gene: .; CDR3 protein: CASHSSGNTIYF; CDR3 DNA: TGTGCCAGCCACAGCTCTGGAAACACCATATATTTT
clone size: .; V gene: TRBV6-5; J gene: TRBJ2-1; D gene: TRBD1; CDR3 protein: CASSKGQAYNEQFF; CDR3 DNA: TGTGCCAGCAGTAAAGGACAGGCTTACAATGAGCAGTTCTTC
clone size: .; V gene: TRBV5-6; J gene: TRBJ1-6; D gene: .; CDR3 protein: CASSLREKNSPLHF; CDR3 DNA: TGTGCCAGCAGCTTGCGGGAGAAAAATTCACCCCTCCACTTT
clone size: .; V gene: TRBV7-2; J gene: TRBJ2-7; D gene: .; CDR3 protein: CASSGRGPSYEQYF; CDR3 DNA: TGTGCCAGCAGCGGTAGAGGGCCCTCCTACGAGCAGTACTTC
clone size: .; V gene: TRBV7-3; J gene: TRBJ2-1; D gene: .; CDR3 protein: CASSLGRASPSYNEQFF; CDR3 DNA: TGTGCCAGCAGCTTGGGGCGAGCCTCACCTTCGTACAATGAGCAGTTCTTC
clone size: once; V gene: TRBV21-1; J gene: TRBJ1-4; D gene: .; CDR3 protein: CASLGQGDEKLFF; CDR3 DNA: TGTGCCAGCTTGGGACAGGGGGATGAAAAACTGTTTTTT